This TCR beta chain was sequenced in a study of T cell changes during pregnancy in multiple sclerosis. This table comes from immunoSEQ multiplex PCR, and its TCRdb copy is limited to in-frame clones, with some not included. The profile shows about 97,000 clones, 75% to 95% of them singletons. This CDR3 spans 12 amino acids. The V end was cut by 2 bases, the J end by 7 bases, with 9 bases between. CDR1 MNHNS and CDR2 SASEGT come from the germline V gene. This sequence was found in a female donor with multiple sclerosis, enrolled in a pregnancy study. V is TRBV6-1 and J is TRBJ2-7; TRBD2 is a possible D gene (5 bases). The sample in question was peripheral blood, obtained in the second trimester of pregnancy. The CDR3 bases are TGTGCCAGCAGTGAATTGTCGGGGGAGCAGTACTTC. This sequence encodes CASSELSGEQYF.